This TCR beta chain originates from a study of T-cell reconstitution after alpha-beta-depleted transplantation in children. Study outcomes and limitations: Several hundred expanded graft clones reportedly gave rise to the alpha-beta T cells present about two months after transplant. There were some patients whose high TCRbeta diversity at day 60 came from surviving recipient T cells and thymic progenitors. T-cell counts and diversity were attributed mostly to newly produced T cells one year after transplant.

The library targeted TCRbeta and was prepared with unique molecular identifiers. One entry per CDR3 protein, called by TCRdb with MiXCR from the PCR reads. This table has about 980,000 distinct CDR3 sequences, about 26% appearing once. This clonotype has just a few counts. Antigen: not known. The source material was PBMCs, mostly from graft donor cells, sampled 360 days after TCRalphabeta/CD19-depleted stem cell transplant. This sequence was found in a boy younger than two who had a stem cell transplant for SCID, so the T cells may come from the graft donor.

The CDR3, as DNA: TGTGCCAGCAGACCTACACACACAGATACGCAGTATTTT. Protein product: CASRPTHTDTQYF. V usage is TRBV12-3 or TRBV12-4 and J usage is TRBJ2-3; D not certain. This CDR3 has 13 amino acids. Trimming left V 6 bases short and J 2 bases short, with 9 bases between.